This T cell receptor beta chain emerged from a study of Ad26.COV2.S vaccination and SARS-CoV-2 variants. Study at large: Recipients of Ad26.COV2.S got it intramuscularly, once or twice 56 days apart. Findings and caveats of the study: Quantification of TCR breadth and depth may have yielded underestimates of total T cell responses. Spike-specific TCR breadth ran higher among vaccine recipients than placebo recipients. In vaccinated individuals, spike-specific CD8+ and CD4+ T cell responses reportedly displayed substantial breadth.

The trim removed 2 bases at V and 1 base at J, leaving 5 bases unmatched. This CDR3 comprises 15 residues. Germline V gene data show CDR1 as MNHNY and CDR2 as SVGAGI (reference sequence). TCRdb's copy holds only in-frame clones and misses some; the assay was immunoSEQ multiplex PCR. The sample shows about 370,000 clones, approximately 90% of them seen only once. Specified treatment: roughly 20 received Ad26.COV2.S at low or high dose, single or two shots; about 5 received placebo; per-sample allocation not given. All samples were drawn on day 63, counting from the first vaccine or placebo injection. Concerning this clone itself: No antigen is known for it.

V and J are TRBV6-6 and TRBJ2-7; TRBD2 agrees at 7 bases. The source is a person aged 18 to 59 who received the Ad26.COV2.S COVID-19 vaccine or a placebo. The source was peripheral blood, collected in a trial of Ad26.COV2.S vaccine versus placebo. Here the CDR3 reads CASSYGRGRSYEQYF. The CDR3 DNA sequence: TGTGCCAGCAGTTACGGGAGGGGCCGGTCCTACGAGCAGTACTTC.